The 22 T cell receptor beta chains in this list originate from one sample, sequenced in a study of response to subunit inactivated influenza vaccine. One entry per CDR3 protein results from TCRdb running MiXCR on the RT-PCR reads. The table has about 530,000 distinct CDR3 sequences, approximately 12% seen once. Sequences were derived from PBMCs from blood, sampled on the day of vaccination. Receptor source: a man aged 50-60 years who received an inactivated influenza vaccine.

At least ten counts were recorded for this clonotype. V is TRBV5-1 and J is TRBJ1-2; D not certain. Germline loops: CDR1 SGHRS, CDR2 YFSETQ. Trimming cost V 0 bases and J 3 bases, with 12 bases left between them. This CDR3 is built from 15 residues. The CDR3 is CASSLVAGSHYGYTF. The CDR3 coding sequence is TGCGCCAGCAGCTTGGTTGCGGGTAGCCACTATGGCTACACCTTC.

The J gene is TRBJ1-1, the V gene TRBV3-1; 8 bases fit TRBD1. CDR1 is LGHDT and CDR2 is YNNKEL in the germline V gene (reference sequence). The CDR3 has 15 amino acids. Trimming removed 4 bases from V and 1 base from J; junction bases left unmatched: 5. The CDR3 protein is CASSPIDRGNTEAFF. The CDR3 DNA reads TGTGCCAGCAGCCCCATTGACAGGGGGAACACTGAAGCTTTCTTT.

V usage is TRBV20-1 and J usage is TRBJ2-1; TRBD2 aligns across 12 bases. Germline V gives CDR1 DFQATT, CDR2 SNEGSKA (reference sequence). Germline trimming cut 3 bases from V and 2 bases from J; bases unmatched to any gene: 5. The CDR3 contains 16 residues. The CDR3 region is CSASGSSGRAYNEQFF. The CDR3 DNA is TGCAGTGCTAGTGGATCTAGCGGGAGGGCCTACAATGAGCAGTTCTTC.

This clonotype was detected many times. The V call is TRBV15, the J call TRBJ2-7; 8 bases agree with TRBD2. Germline V gene lookup returns CDR1 LNHNV and CDR2 YYDKDF (reference sequence). J gave up 3 bases and V 1 base, and 2 bases lay outside the gene matches. The CDR3 loop spans 14 amino acids. CDR3 in DNA: TGTGCCACCAGCAGAGCGGGAGGGCTCTACGAGCAGTACTTC. Protein product: CATSRAGGLYEQYF. Full variable domain (missing parts from reference TRBV15 and TRBJ2-7): DAMVIQNPRYQVTQFGKPVTLSCSQTLNHNVMYWYQQKSSQAPKLLFHYYDKDFNNEADTPDNFQSRRPNTSFCFLDIRSPGLGDTAMYLCATSRAGGLYEQYFGPGTRLTVT.

The V gene is TRBV7-2, the J gene TRBJ2-7, with 8 bases aligning to TRBD2. J lost 8 bases, V lost 6 bases, and 12 bases had no gene match. In germline, CDR1 is SGHTA, CDR2 FQGNSA. The CDR3 loop spans 14 amino acids. CDR3 nucleotide sequence: TGTGCCAGCAGGTTTGCACTAGCGGAGGGTAAGCAGTACTTC. Encoded protein: CASRFALAEGKQYF.

The table lists this clonotype with a few counts. The V and J genes are TRBV20-1 and TRBJ2-1; 7 bases match TRBD2. J gave up 3 bases and V 1 base, and 6 bases lay outside the gene matches. This CDR3 spans 15 amino acids. Looked up from germline, CDR1 is DFQATT and CDR2 is SNEGSKA (reference sequence). The CDR3 protein is CSARVGLADYNEQFF. The CDR3 DNA reads TGCAGTGCTAGAGTCGGGCTAGCGGACTACAATGAGCAGTTCTTC.

This clonotype has more than one count but fewer than ten. The J gene is TRBJ2-3, the V gene TRBV7-2, with D maybe TRBD2 (5 bases). Germline V gene lookup returns CDR1 SGHTA and CDR2 FQGNSA. The CDR3 has 14 residues. The V end lost 6 bases, the J end lost 0 bases, and 10 bases lay between the germline ends. The CDR3 sequence: CASSGLWSTDTQYF. Written as DNA, the CDR3 is TGTGCCAGCAGTGGACTGTGGAGCACAGATACGCAGTATTTT.

This clonotype was seen a handful of times. The chain employs TRBV4-2 and TRBJ2-6; D gene unclear. Germline lookup yields CDR1 LGHNA and CDR2 YNFKEQ. V lost 1 base and J lost 3, with 7 bases in between. The CDR3 contains 15 residues. The CDR3 spells CASSQVRVGANVLTF. The CDR3 nucleotides read TGTGCCAGCAGCCAAGTAAGGGTTGGGGCCAACGTCCTGACTTTC.

This clonotype was detected a few times. V gene TRBV6-2 or TRBV6-3 combines with J gene TRBJ1-1; no clear D. Trimming cost V 5 bases and J 8 bases, with 12 bases left between them. This CDR3 has 12 amino acids. Germline CDR1 MNHEY, CDR2 SVGEGT. CDR3 residues: CASSRTVREAFF. CDR3 DNA sequence: TGTGCCAGCAGTAGGACGGTCAGGGAAGCTTTCTTT.

This clonotype was detected ten times or more. The rearrangement uses TRBV24-1 and TRBJ1-5; 7 bases are shared with TRBD1. The junction had 6 bases not matched to a gene; V was cut back by 2 bases and J by 0 bases. The CDR3 is made up of 17 amino acids. From germline, CDR1 is KGHDR and CDR2 SFDVKD. CDR3 nucleotide sequence: TGTGCCACCAGTGATTCTCCCGGGACAGATAGCAATCAGCCCCAGCATTTT. Amino acid sequence: CATSDSPGTDSNQPQHF.

The chain employs TRBV5-1 and TRBJ2-7; D call uncertain. V was cut by 7 bases and J by 4 bases, with 3 bases left in between. CDR3 size: 9 residues. Germline-derived CDR1 and CDR2 are SGHRS and YFSETQ. The CDR3 loop reads CASLYEQYF. CDR3 sequence (DNA): TGCGCCAGCTTGTACGAGCAGTACTTC. Drawing the rest from reference TRBV5-1 and TRBJ2-7, the complete variable domain is KAGVTQTPRYLIKTRGQQVTLSCSPISGHRSVSWYQQTPGQGLQFLFEYFSETQRNKGNFPGRFSGRQFSNSRSEMNVSTLELGDSALYLCASLYEQYFGPGTRLTVT.

Of note for this clonotype: Possible read error: a much larger clone is one base away. This chain joins TRBV5-1 and TRBJ2-3; the match to TRBD2 covers 7 bases. CDR1 is SGHRS and CDR2 is YFSETQ in the germline V gene. The length of the CDR3 is 13 residues. The V segment lost 7 bases and the J segment 1 base; nucleotides outside the gene matches: 3. Here the CDR3 DNA reads TGCGCCAGCGTTAGCGGGCGCACAGATACGCAGTATTTT. Translation: CASVSGRTDTQYF.

The CDR3 sequence: CASSEGGYNQPQHF. The CDR3 DNA reads as TGTGCCAGCAGTGAAGGAGGGTACAATCAGCCCCAGCATTTT. This chain links TRBV6-1 with TRBJ1-5; no clear D gene. Trimming cost V 1 base and J 3 bases, with 7 bases left between them. CDR1 is MNHNS and CDR2 is SASEGT in the germline V gene. CDR3 length equals 14 residues.

The chain has TRBV29-1 and TRBJ2-1; 12 bases match TRBD2. The V gene's germline CDR1 is SQVTM and CDR2 ANQGSEA. The CDR3 is 14 residues long. Trimming removed 4 bases from V and 7 bases from J; junction bases left unmatched: 5. CDR3 region: CSVGLAGAFNEQFF. The CDR3 DNA reads TGCAGCGTTGGACTAGCGGGAGCGTTTAATGAGCAGTTCTTC.

This clonotype has just a few counts. The chain uses TRBV20-1 and TRBJ2-1, with 10 bases aligning to TRBD1. V dropped 1 base and J dropped 4; count of bases not matched to a gene: 4. Germline V gives CDR1 DFQATT, CDR2 SNEGSKA (reference sequence). The CDR3 extends over 15 amino acids. DNA for the CDR3: TGCAGTGCTAGAGGGGGGGACAGGGGTTACAATGAGCAGTTCTTC. This sequence encodes CSARGGDRGYNEQFF.

This clonotype was seen repeatedly, ten times or more. The CDR3 sequence is CASRKRHSRSYEQYF. DNA for the CDR3: TGTGCCAGCAGGAAAAGACACAGCAGATCCTACGAGCAGTACTTC. The rearrangement joins TRBV28 to TRBJ2-7; D uncertain. The V gene lost 6 bases and the J gene lost 1 base, with 16 bases spanning the gap. The germline V gene has CDR1 MDHEN and CDR2 SYDVKM. This CDR3 has 15 residues.

This sequence joins TRBV30 and TRBJ2-2; no reliable D call. Trimming left V 0 bases short and J 4 bases short, with 6 bases between. The CDR3 totals 13 residues. Germline-derived CDR1 and CDR2 are GTSNPN and SVGIG (reference sequence). The CDR3 bases are TGTGCCTGGAGTGTACTGAGCACCGGGGAGCTGTTTTTT. This sequence encodes CAWSVLSTGELFF.

This clonotype was seen ten or more times. This rearrangement joins TRBV4-3 to TRBJ2-7; 7 bases are a match to TRBD2. The trim removed 0 bases at V and 0 bases at J, leaving 2 bases unmatched. Per germline, CDR1 LGHNA and CDR2 YSLEER. This CDR3 spans 15 amino acids. The CDR3, as DNA: TGCGCCAGCAGCCAAGAGCGGGGGTACTCCTACGAGCAGTACTTC. This codes for CASSQERGYSYEQYF.

V usage is TRBV12-3 or TRBV12-4 and J usage is TRBJ2-3; the D is unclear. Trimming pared 3 bases from V and 2 bases from J, leaving 9 bases between. The CDR3 has 14 residues. The CDR3 coding sequence is TGTGCCAGCAGTTTTGGGCGCAACACAGATACGCAGTATTTT. The encoded protein is CASSFGRNTDTQYF.

In this sample, this clonotype turned up a few times. V usage is TRBV25-1 and J usage is TRBJ2-1, with TRBD2 identical over 12 bases. The CDR3 contains 17 residues. Germline V gene data show CDR1 as MGHDK and CDR2 as SYGVNS. V lost 6 bases to trimming and J lost 3 bases; unmatched junction nucleotides: 9. The CDR3 protein is CASSPPEGLAGYNEQFF. The CDR3 DNA sequence: TGTGCCAGCAGCCCCCCCGAGGGACTAGCGGGCTACAATGAGCAGTTCTTC. The entire variable domain, with the rest obtained from reference TRBV25-1 and TRBJ2-1, is as follows: EADIYQTPRYLVIGTGKKITLECSQTMGHDKMYWYQQDPGMELHLIHYSYGVNSTEKGDLSSESTVSRIRTEHFPLTLESARPSHTSQYLCASSPPEGLAGYNEQFFGPGTRLTVL.

This clonotype was seen a handful of times. This chain uses TRBV7-9 with TRBJ2-7; 7 bases are shared with TRBD1. This CDR3 spans 17 amino acids. Trimming at V came to 4 bases and at J to 8 bases, leaving 20 bases not matched to a gene. The germline gives CDR1 SEHNR, CDR2 FQNEAQ (reference sequence). The CDR3 nucleotides read TGTGCCAGCAGCTCCGCCCGGGACAGTATGGATTTGGTTAAGCAGTACTTC. It specifies CASSSARDSMDLVKQYF. The full variable domain, completed using reference TRBV7-9 and TRBJ2-7, is DTGVSQNPRHKITKRGQNVTFRCDPISEHNRLYWYRQTLGQGPEFLTYFQNEAQLEKSRLLSDRFSAERPKGSFSTLEIQRTEQGDSAMYLCASSSARDSMDLVKQYFGPGTRLTVT.

The chain carries TRBV15 and TRBJ2-5; 8 bases match TRBD1. The V and J ends lost 3 bases and 0 bases, in that order; junction bases with no gene match: 0. The CDR3 spans 14 residues. Germline V gene lookup returns CDR1 LNHNV and CDR2 YYDKDF (reference sequence). Written as DNA, the CDR3 is TGTGCCACCAGCAGGGGACAGGACCAAGAGACCCAGTACTTC. As protein: CATSRGQDQETQYF.